This T cell receptor beta chain was obtained from a study of regulatory T cells in long-lasting Graves disease. Germline values: CDR1 MDHEN, CDR2 SYDVKM. This CDR3 comprises 14 residues. Trimming removed 4 bases from V and 4 bases from J; junction bases left unmatched: 3. Arm-PCR of CDR3 regions and iRepertoire HTBI primers were used to build TCR beta libraries. TCRdb reprocessed the multiplex PCR reads with MiXCR, giving one entry per CDR3 protein. The sample yields roughly 610,000 distinct CDR3 sequences, 15% to 20% seen once. Documented time point: newly diagnosed GD, antithyroid drugs for less than 3 months. The TCR library was made from RNA that had been extracted from PBMCs in TRIzol. The same specimen was also included in a second study, on T cells in Graves' hyperthyroidism and ophthalmopathy.

Sequenced material: peripheral blood mononuclear cells (PBMCs), taken at new diagnosis, from a patient treated with antithyroid drugs. This TCR was recovered from a woman aged 25 to 39 with Graves disease. The gene calls are TRBV28 and TRBJ2-1; 8 bases map to TRBD2. CDR3 bases: TGTGCCAGCAGTTCCGGCGGGAGGTACAATGAGCAGTTCTTC. This sequence encodes CASSSGGRYNEQFF.